A single sample gave rise to the 8 T cell receptor beta chains below, sequenced in a study of cytomegalovirus exposure and HLA in healthy donors. Use of 60 Vbeta and 13 Jbeta primers characterized the PCR. Some clones are missing from TCRdb's copy, which holds only in-frame ones; the method was immunoSEQ multiplex PCR. In the table there are 100,000 to 140,000 clones, around 67% of which are singletons. The sample consisted of PBMCs. The receptors originated from a woman between 40 and 50 years old in good health and CMV-seropositive.

The CDR3 is CAISQQIVDTGELFF. The DNA of the CDR3 is TGTGCCATCAGCCAACAGATTGTCGACACCGGGGAGCTGTTTTTT. The chain couples TRBV10-3 to TRBJ2-2; D is unresolved. CDR1 and CDR2 from the germline V gene are ENHRY and SYGVKD. This CDR3 is built from 15 residues. The V end was cut by 6 bases, the J end by 3 bases, with 14 bases between.

As DNA, the CDR3 is TGTGCCAGCAGCCCTGGCGGAGGGGTAGCCTACAATGAGCAGTTCTTC. Translated, it gives CASSPGGGVAYNEQFF. The rearrangement links TRBV5-4 to TRBJ2-1, with a tentative D call TRBD2 (6 bases). The CDR3 spans 16 residues. CDR1 is SGHNT, CDR2 YYREEE, per germline (reference sequence). V lost 4 bases to trimming and J lost 2 bases, with 16 bases between them.

J is TRBJ1-3 and V is TRBV19, with 8 bases that match TRBD1. The CDR3 is made up of 14 amino acids. The trim removed 7 bases at V and 3 bases at J, leaving 5 bases unmatched. Germline CDR1 LNHDA, CDR2 SQIVND (reference sequence). The chain's CDR3 is CASIDRGGGNTIYF. The CDR3 coding sequence is TGTGCCAGTATCGACAGGGGAGGTGGAAACACCATATATTTT. The full variable domain, completed using reference TRBV19 and TRBJ1-3, is DGGITQSPKYLFRKEGQNVTLSCEQNLNHDAMYWYRQDPGQGLRLIYYSQIVNDFQKGDIAEGYSVSREKKESFPLTVTSAQKNPTAFYLCASIDRGGGNTIYFGEGSWLTVV.

J is TRBJ2-1 and V is TRBV5-1, with TRBD2 matching 7 bases. This CDR3 is 15 amino acids long. J gave up 4 bases and V 3 bases, and 7 bases lay outside the gene matches. CDR1 is SGHRS and CDR2 is YFSETQ in the germline V gene. In nucleotides, the CDR3 is TGCGCCAGCAGCTCGCCTAGCGGACATTACAATGAGCAGTTCTTC. This translates into CASSSPSGHYNEQFF.

The rearrangement links TRBV27 to TRBJ1-1, with D perhaps TRBD1 (5 bases). This CDR3 contains 14 residues. V was clipped by 1 base and J by 1 base, with 7 bases between them. Looked up from germline, CDR1 is MNHEY and CDR2 is SMNVEV (reference sequence). The CDR3 sequence: CASSLLQGNTEAFF. The CDR3 DNA reads as TGTGCCAGCAGTTTATTGCAGGGGAACACTGAAGCTTTCTTT.

The chain employs TRBV5-1 and TRBJ2-6; tentative D call: TRBD2 (5 bases). Trimming took 3 bases from V and 2 from J, leaving 9 bases between them. Germline assignment: CDR1 SGHRS and CDR2 YFSETQ. The CDR3 consists of 15 residues. The CDR3 loop is CASSSYGAGANVLTF. DNA for the CDR3: TGCGCCAGCAGCTCTTACGGGGCTGGGGCCAACGTCCTGACTTTC.

About this clone: The junction does not match germline at one end; this may be a read error. The J gene is TRBJ2-7, the V gene TRBV7-9; no clear D. The CDR3 extends over 12 amino acids. The germline V gene encodes CDR1 SEHNR and CDR2 FQNEAQ (reference sequence). The CDR3 coding sequence is TGTTCCAGCAGCTTAAATACCTACGAGCAGTACTTC. Its translation is CSSSLNTYEQYF.

The chain uses TRBV7-3 and TRBJ1-1; D not certain. This CDR3 is built from 13 residues. V shed 4 bases and J shed 1 base, with 7 bases lying between them. Germline CDR1 reads SGHTA; CDR2 reads FQGTGA. DNA for the CDR3: TGTGCCAGCAGCTCGACGGGGAACACTGAAGCTTTCTTT. This translates into CASSSTGNTEAFF.